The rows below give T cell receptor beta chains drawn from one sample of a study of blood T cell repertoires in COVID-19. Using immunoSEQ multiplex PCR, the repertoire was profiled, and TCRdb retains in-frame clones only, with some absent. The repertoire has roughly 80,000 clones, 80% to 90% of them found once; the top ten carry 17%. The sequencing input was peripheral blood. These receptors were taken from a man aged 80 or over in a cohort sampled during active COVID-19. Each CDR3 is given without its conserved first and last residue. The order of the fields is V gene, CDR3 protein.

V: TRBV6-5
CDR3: ASGKFREGRSEQF

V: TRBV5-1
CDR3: ASSGEKGQENTGELF

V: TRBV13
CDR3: ASSPLGGGTGHGYT

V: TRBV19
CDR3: ASRKDRVAGELF

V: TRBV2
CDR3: ASIGNLGGATNEKLF

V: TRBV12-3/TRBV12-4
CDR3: ASSWGREAF

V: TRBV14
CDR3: ASSQVRAKQY

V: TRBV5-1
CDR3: ASSLDGGSGANVLT

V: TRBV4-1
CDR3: ASSQDQGSSYNSPLH

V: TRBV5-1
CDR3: ASSLDPGGGNGYT

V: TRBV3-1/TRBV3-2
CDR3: ASSQGGWNSPLH

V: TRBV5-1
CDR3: ASSLDGSGPGGRGNQPQH

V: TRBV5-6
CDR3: ASSWGQGRSTDTQY

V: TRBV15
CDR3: ATSRGTGPGELF

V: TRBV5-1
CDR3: ASSPAVDTQY